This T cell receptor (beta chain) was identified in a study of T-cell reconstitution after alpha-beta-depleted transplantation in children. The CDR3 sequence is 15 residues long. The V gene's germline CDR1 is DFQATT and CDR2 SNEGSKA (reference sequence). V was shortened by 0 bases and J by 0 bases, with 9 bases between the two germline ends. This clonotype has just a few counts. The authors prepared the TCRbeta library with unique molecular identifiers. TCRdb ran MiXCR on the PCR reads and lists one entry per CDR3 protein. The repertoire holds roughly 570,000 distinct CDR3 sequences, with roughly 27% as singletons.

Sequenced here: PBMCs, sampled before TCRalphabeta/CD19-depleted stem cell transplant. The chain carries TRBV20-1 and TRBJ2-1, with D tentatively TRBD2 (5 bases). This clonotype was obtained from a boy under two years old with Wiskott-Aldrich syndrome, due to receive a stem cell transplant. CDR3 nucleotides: TGCAGTGCTAGAGACAGCGGCCTCTCCTACAATGAGCAGTTCTTC. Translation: CSARDSGLSYNEQFF.